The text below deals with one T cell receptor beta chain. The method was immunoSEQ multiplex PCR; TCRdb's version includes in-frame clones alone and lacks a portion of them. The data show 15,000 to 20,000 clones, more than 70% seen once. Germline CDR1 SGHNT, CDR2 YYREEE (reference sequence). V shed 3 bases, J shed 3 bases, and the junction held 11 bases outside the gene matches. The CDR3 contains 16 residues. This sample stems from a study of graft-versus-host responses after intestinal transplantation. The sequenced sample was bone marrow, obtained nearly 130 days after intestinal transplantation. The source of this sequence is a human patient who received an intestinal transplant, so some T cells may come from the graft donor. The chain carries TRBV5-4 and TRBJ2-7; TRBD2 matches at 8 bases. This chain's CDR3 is CASSSLAGTSIYEQYF. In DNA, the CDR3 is TGTGCCAGCAGCTCCCTGGCGGGGACTAGTATCTACGAGCAGTACTTC.